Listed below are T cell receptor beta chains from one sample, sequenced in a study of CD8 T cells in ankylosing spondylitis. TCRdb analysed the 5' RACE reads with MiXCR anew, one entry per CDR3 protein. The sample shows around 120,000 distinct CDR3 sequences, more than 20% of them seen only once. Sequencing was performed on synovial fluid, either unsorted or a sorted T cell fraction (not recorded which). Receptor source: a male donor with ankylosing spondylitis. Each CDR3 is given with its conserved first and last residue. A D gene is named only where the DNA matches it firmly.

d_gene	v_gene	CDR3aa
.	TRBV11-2	CASSLESEWSFSYGYTF
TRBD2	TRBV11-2	CASSLDFGLAARAQYF
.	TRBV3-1	CASSQLNTEAFF
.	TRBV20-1	CSARDQTRFGHNEQFF
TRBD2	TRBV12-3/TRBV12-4	CASTLSGRVDTQYF
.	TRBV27	CASAARGGETQYF
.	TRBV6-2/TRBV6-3	CASSNSLEVYGYTF
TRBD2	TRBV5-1	CASSNLAGADTDTQYF
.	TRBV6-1	CASSETWEETQYF
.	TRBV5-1	CASSPSTGHQPQHF
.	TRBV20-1	CSARRRDNEQFF
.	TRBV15	CATSTIRAYQPQHF
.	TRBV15	CATSTKRPRNNEQFF
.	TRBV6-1	CASSRLGSGEKLFF
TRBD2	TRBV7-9	CASSMTSGSGSDTQYF
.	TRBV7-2	CASRLTMTSYNEQFF
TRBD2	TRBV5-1	CASSSGLGEGGEQFF
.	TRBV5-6	CASSLGDISYNEQFF
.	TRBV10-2	CASSLYDEQFF
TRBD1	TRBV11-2	CASSSHGQGQETQYF
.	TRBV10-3	CAISVRDTNTEAFF
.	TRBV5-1	CASNGYAEAFF
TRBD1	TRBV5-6	CASSLGTGVGHSNQPQHF
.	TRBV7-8	CASSLADYSSYNEQFF
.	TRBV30	CAWSVGSTDTQYF
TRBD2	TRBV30	CACSRLAGYNEQFF
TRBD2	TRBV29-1	CSVAGGDYEQYF
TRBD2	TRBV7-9	CASSPLSGGRADTQYF
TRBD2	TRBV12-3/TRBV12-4	CASSFSGSGEQFF
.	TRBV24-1	CATSDLTGGAAFF